Shown below are 21 T cell receptor beta chains from a single sample sequenced in a study of T cells after yellow fever vaccination. TCRdb re-analysed the 5' RACE reads in MiXCR, keeping a single row per CDR3 protein. The profile covers around 500,000 distinct CDR3 sequences, with 20% to 25% appearing a single time and roughly a sixth taken by the ten largest. Sequencing used PBMCs, obtained approximately 22 days after the first yellow fever vaccination. These receptors came from a man in his late teens or twenties who received the YFV17D yellow fever vaccine.

This clonotype was counted a few times. V usage is TRBV20-1 and J usage is TRBJ2-7, with D uncertain. CDR3 length: 13 amino acids. V was cut by 0 bases and J by 5 bases, with 11 bases left in between. The germline V gene encodes CDR1 DFQATT and CDR2 SNEGSKA (reference sequence). The CDR3 reads CSARDQKDHEQYV. CDR3 DNA sequence: TGCAGTGCTAGAGATCAGAAGGACCACGAGCAGTACGTC.

This clonotype was seen ten or more times. The chain couples TRBV5-6 to TRBJ2-1; possible D gene TRBD1, 5 bases. Per the germline V gene, CDR1 is SGHDT and CDR2 is YYEEEE. The germline V and J ends were trimmed by 3 bases and 6 bases, with 10 bases remaining between them. The CDR3 runs to 13 residues. The CDR3 bases are TGTGCCAGCAGCTCCGACAGAGGCAATGAGCAGTTCTTC. Translating it yields CASSSDRGNEQFF. Full variable domain (rest looked up from reference TRBV5-6 and TRBJ2-1): DAGVTQSPTHLIKTRGQQVTLRCSPKSGHDTVSWYQQALGQGPQFIFQYYEEEERQRGNFPDRFSGHQFPNYSSELNVNALLLGDSALYLCASSSDRGNEQFFGPGTRLTVL.

The V call is TRBV28, the J call TRBJ2-1; 11 bases fit TRBD2. CDR1 and CDR2 from the germline V gene are MDHEN and SYDVKM. The CDR3 spans 15 residues. After removal of 8 bases from V and 6 bases from J, the junction contained 9 bases not matched to a gene. CDR3 coding DNA: TGTGCCAGCGTAACTAGCGGGGGAGGGACCAATGAGCAGTTCTTC. Translation gives CASVTSGGGTNEQFF.

The chain carries TRBV18 and TRBJ2-1; D is possibly TRBD1 (6 bases). The CDR3 runs to 16 residues. V was clipped by 2 bases and J by 2 bases, with 13 bases between them. Germline CDR1 reads KGHSH; CDR2 reads LQKENI. The CDR3 DNA follows: TGTGCCAGCTCACCAGCCTTACAGGGAACCTACAATGAGCAGTTCTTC. Amino acids: CASSPALQGTYNEQFF.

This clonotype has ten or more counts. J is TRBJ2-7 and V is TRBV18; D is perhaps TRBD1 (6 bases). The ends were cut back, 5 bases at V and 1 base at J, with 18 bases in the middle. Germline lookup yields CDR1 KGHSH and CDR2 LQKENI. The CDR3 runs to 16 residues. CDR3 in amino acids: CASSARLDSMSYEQYF. The CDR3, as DNA: TGTGCCAGCTCAGCTCGCCTGGACAGCATGTCCTACGAGCAGTACTTC.

This clonotype has a handful of counts. The chain couples TRBV3-1 to TRBJ2-1, with D maybe TRBD1 (6 bases). Germline-derived CDR1 and CDR2 are LGHDT and YNNKEL (reference sequence). The CDR3 spans 15 residues. Trimming removed 3 bases at V and 4 bases at J, with 13 bases between. The CDR3 sequence is CASSQTQGSYNEQFF. For the CDR3, the DNA is TGTGCCAGCAGCCAGACCCAGGGGTCTTACAATGAGCAGTTCTTC.

The chain uses TRBV27 and TRBJ2-1, with D tentatively TRBD2 (5 bases). V lost 3 bases to trimming and J lost 8 bases, with 23 bases between them. Germline V lookup: CDR1 MNHEY, CDR2 SMNVEV (reference sequence). The CDR3 consists of 17 residues. The chain's CDR3 is CASSFSGPAGKEDEQFF. The CDR3 DNA is TGTGCCAGCAGTTTCTCCGGGCCTGCGGGCAAAGAGGATGAGCAGTTCTTC.

In its sample, this clonotype was seen many times. V and J are TRBV9 and TRBJ1-2; a weak D match, TRBD1 (5 bases). The CDR3 length is 15 residues. Trimming removed 4 bases from V and 2 bases from J, with 15 bases in between. Per germline, CDR1 SGDLS and CDR2 YYNGEE. The CDR3 DNA is TGTGCCAGCAGCCCGGGGGAAGGAACGAACTATGGCTACACCTTC. This sequence encodes CASSPGEGTNYGYTF.

The chain uses TRBV5-6 and TRBJ2-7; 7 positions match TRBD2. From germline, CDR1 is SGHDT and CDR2 YYEEEE. Trimming cost V 6 bases and J 2 bases; bases outside gene matches: 11. The length of the CDR3 is 15 residues. The CDR3: CASKSGITSPYEQYV. The CDR3 bases are TGTGCCAGCAAGAGCGGGATAACGAGCCCCTACGAGCAGTACGTC.

The rearrangement uses TRBV5-1 and TRBJ2-5, with 10 bases aligning to TRBD1. V was pared by 5 bases and J by 5 bases, with 9 bases of the junction left unmatched. The CDR3 contains 15 residues. CDR1 and CDR2 (germline): SGHRS, YFSETQ. CDR3 bases: TGCGCCAGCAGAACCGGGACAGGGGAAACGGAGACCCAGTACTTC. Protein sequence: CASRTGTGETETQYF. Looking up the rest from reference TRBV5-1 and TRBJ2-5 gives the full variable domain: KAGVTQTPRYLIKTRGQQVTLSCSPISGHRSVSWYQQTPGQGLQFLFEYFSETQRNKGNFPGRFSGRQFSNSRSEMNVSTLELGDSALYLCASRTGTGETETQYFGPGTRLLVL.

DNA for the CDR3: TGTGCCAGCAGCTCCACAGCCCTCGGGGAGCAGTACTTC. Protein: CASSSTALGEQYF. The rearrangement links TRBV7-9 to TRBJ2-7, with D unclear. The CDR3 sequence is 13 residues long. Germline V gives CDR1 SEHNR, CDR2 FQNEAQ (reference sequence). V was trimmed by 4 bases and J by 7 bases, leaving 14 bases between them.

The V gene is TRBV5-8, the J gene TRBJ2-1; 9 bases agree with TRBD2. CDR1 is SGHTS, CDR2 YDEGEE, per germline. With 0 bases clipped from V and 2 bases from J, the junction kept 6 bases outside the gene matches. The CDR3 contains 17 residues. The DNA of the CDR3 is TGTGCCAGCAGCTTGGCGGTTAGCGGGGGCCCCTACAATGAGCAGTTCTTC. This sequence encodes CASSLAVSGGPYNEQFF.

This clonotype was recorded a few times. The chain uses TRBV27 and TRBJ2-1; D possibly matches TRBD1 or TRBD2 (6 bases each). The CDR3 is made up of 19 amino acids. The V gene lost 0 bases and the J gene lost 4 bases, with 22 bases spanning the gap. Germline V CDR1 and CDR2: MNHEY, SMNVEV (reference sequence). CDR3 coding DNA: TGTGCCAGCAGTTTATCGCCCTGGAGGGGGGCGGGCAGGTACAATGAGCAGTTCTTC. It codes for CASSLSPWRGAGRYNEQFF.

At least ten counts were recorded for this clonotype. This chain joins TRBV7-9 and TRBJ2-1, with 10 bases lining up with TRBD2. V lost 5 bases and J lost 4; bases outside the gene matches: 5. This CDR3 is 15 amino acids long. CDR1 and CDR2 from the germline V gene are SEHNR and FQNEAQ (reference sequence). In DNA, the CDR3 is TGTGCCAGCAGCGAAAAACTAGCGGGGTACAATGAGCAGTTCTTC. This encodes CASSEKLAGYNEQFF.

This clonotype has more than one count but fewer than ten. V gene TRBV7-9 combines with J gene TRBJ1-5; no definite D call. Trimming took 7 bases from V and 0 from J, leaving 7 bases between them. CDR1 is SEHNR, CDR2 FQNEAQ, per germline (reference sequence). The CDR3 consists of 13 residues. DNA of the CDR3: TGTGCCAGCACCCCGGGTAGCAATCAGCCCCAGCATTTT. It codes for CASTPGSNQPQHF.

The V and J genes are TRBV5-1 and TRBJ2-3, with D maybe TRBD2 (5 bases). The CDR3 covers 13 residues. The germline V and J ends were trimmed by 6 bases and 5 bases, with 13 bases remaining between them. Germline V gene lookup returns CDR1 SGHRS and CDR2 YFSETQ. The CDR3, as DNA: TGCGCCAGCAAGTCCGGGAACGTAGATACGCAGTATTTT. Translated, it gives CASKSGNVDTQYF.

The CDR3 sequence is CASSMGARQGAIYEQYF. The CDR3 coding sequence is TGTGCCAGTAGTATGGGGGCTCGGCAGGGGGCAATCTACGAGCAGTACTTC. The chain carries TRBV19 and TRBJ2-7; 8 bases match TRBD1. Germline CDR1 LNHDA, CDR2 SQIVND (reference sequence). With V trimmed by 3 bases and J by 3 bases, 13 bases remained unmatched. The CDR3 runs to 17 residues.

Many counts were recorded for this clonotype. V is TRBV7-8 and J is TRBJ2-7; 8 bases map to TRBD1. The CDR3 runs to 14 residues. The V gene's germline CDR1 is SGHVS and CDR2 FQNEAQ. The V and J ends lost 1 base and 2 bases, in that order; junction bases with no gene match: 1. Here the CDR3 reads CASSLGTGPYEQYF. The CDR3 region has the DNA TGTGCCAGCAGCTTAGGGACAGGGCCCTACGAGCAGTACTTC.

The chain links TRBV5-4 to TRBJ2-7, with 12 nucleotides matching TRBD2. Germline assignment: CDR1 SGHNT and CDR2 YYREEE (reference sequence). The junction had 10 bases not matched to a gene; V was cut back by 5 bases and J by 1 base. The CDR3 has 17 residues. CDR3 bases: TGTGCCAGCAGTAGAGGACTAGCGGGGACTTTTTCCTACGAGCAGTACTTC. Translated: CASSRGLAGTFSYEQYF.

This clonotype was seen a handful of times. This chain links TRBV12-3 or TRBV12-4 with TRBJ2-5; 8 bases map to TRBD2. J was trimmed by 5 bases and V by 4 bases; bases with no gene match: 6. The CDR3 consists of 14 residues. CDR3 amino acids: CASSSSTSVETQYF. The CDR3 DNA reads TGTGCCAGCAGTTCCTCGACTAGCGTTGAGACCCAGTACTTC.

By frequency in the sample, this clonotype is medium-sized. This chain connects TRBV27 to TRBJ1-6; the D gene is possibly TRBD1 (5 bases). CDR3 length: 15 amino acids. CDR1 and CDR2 from the germline V gene are MNHEY and SMNVEV (reference sequence). Trimming stripped 10 bases from V and 0 bases from J, with 13 bases between. The CDR3 DNA sequence: TGTGCCACGGGGGGGAAAGCCTCCTATAATTCACCCCTCCACTTT. This encodes CATGGKASYNSPLHF.